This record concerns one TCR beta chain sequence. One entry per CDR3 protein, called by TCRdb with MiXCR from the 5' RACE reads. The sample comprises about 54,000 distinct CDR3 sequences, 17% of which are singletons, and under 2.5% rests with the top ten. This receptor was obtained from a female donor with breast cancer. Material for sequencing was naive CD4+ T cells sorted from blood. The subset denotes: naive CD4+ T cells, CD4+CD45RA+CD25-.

CDR3 sequence: CASSQGQGIYNEQFF. CDR3 nucleotide sequence: TGTGCCAGCAGTCAAGGACAGGGTATTTACAATGAGCAGTTCTTC. The genes are TRBV7-2 and TRBJ2-1; 8 bases align to TRBD1. V trimming: 6 bases; J trimming: 4 bases; junction bases outside the gene matches: 8. The CDR3 is 15 amino acids. Germline V gene sequence: CDR1 SGHTA, CDR2 FQGNSA.